This T cell receptor (beta chain) was retrieved from a study of shared clonotypes between healthy human individuals. CDR1 and CDR2 (germline): LNHDA, SQIVND (reference sequence). This CDR3 has 18 residues. Trimming left V 6 bases short and J 2 bases short, with 25 bases between. Turning to this clone: What it binds is unknown.

Profiling relied on immunoSEQ multiplex PCR, and the TCRdb table lists in-frame clones only, not all of them. The table records a few million clones, 85% to 95% of them present only once. Naivety among CD8 cells was defined by CD45RO negativity and positive CCR7 selection, thereby excluding terminally differentiated effector memory CD45RA+ cells. Caucasian adults residing in Nashville, Tennessee made up all the donors. Notes on the study in general: It was only blood that was sampled, and tissue repertoires likely differ. Generation probabilities were higher for clonotypes shared across all four sorted-subset donors than for unshared ones.

The sample taken for sequencing was naive CD8+ T cells from PBMCs. The receptor was derived from a man between 18 and 35 years old in good health. Some clones in this sample may be carry-over from other donors' samples. The chain uses TRBV19 and TRBJ1-2, with TRBD1 as a possible D gene (6 bases). CDR3 coding DNA: TGTGCCAGTAGCGAACGAGATTCATGGGGGCGCCCCAACTATGGCTACACCTTC. Protein product: CASSERDSWGRPNYGYTF. Together with reference TRBV19 and TRBJ1-2, the CDR3 gives the full variable domain: DGGITQSPKYLFRKEGQNVTLSCEQNLNHDAMYWYRQDPGQGLRLIYYSQIVNDFQKGDIAEGYSVSREKKESFPLTVTSAQKNPTAFYLCASSERDSWGRPNYGYTFGSGTRLTVV.